This record concerns one TCR beta chain sequence. This entry belongs to a study of blood T cell repertoires in COVID-19. Study overall: Some COVID-19 samples were acute and others convalescent; all came from the United States, Italy and Spain. Nucleic acid was either cDNA or gDNA, and it came from T cells, B-cell-depleted T cells, or PBMCs.

In the original analysis: Reference gene primer amplification gave estimated nucleated cell counts. Produced via immunoSEQ multiplex PCR; TCRdb's table is partial and in-frame only. The D gene and trimming were derived from the DNA, and the V and J assignments and clone size from that table. The data contain some 56,000 clones, 73% of them singletons. The CDR3 consists of 15 residues. With V trimmed by 5 bases and J by 5 bases, 8 bases remained unmatched. Germline V gene sequence: CDR1 KGHSH, CDR2 LQKENI. The chain employs TRBV18 and TRBJ2-1; 8 nucleotides match TRBD2. This clonotype was sampled from a woman aged 50 to 60 with active or convalescent COVID-19. Sequences were obtained from peripheral blood. The CDR3 sequence is CASSIRAGEDNEQFF. The DNA for the CDR3 is TGTGCCAGCTCAATACGAGCGGGAGAGGACAATGAGCAGTTCTTC.